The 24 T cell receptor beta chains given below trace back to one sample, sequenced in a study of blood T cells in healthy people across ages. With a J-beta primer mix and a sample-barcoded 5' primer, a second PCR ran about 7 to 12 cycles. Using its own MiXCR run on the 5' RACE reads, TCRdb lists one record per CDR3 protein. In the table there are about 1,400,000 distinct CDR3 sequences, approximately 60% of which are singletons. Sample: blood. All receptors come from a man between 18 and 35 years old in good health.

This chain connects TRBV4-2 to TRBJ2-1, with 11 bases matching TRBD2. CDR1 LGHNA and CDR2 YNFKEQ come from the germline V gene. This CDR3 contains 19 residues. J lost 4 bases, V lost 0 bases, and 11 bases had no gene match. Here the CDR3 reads CASSQDTATSGSVYNEQFF. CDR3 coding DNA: TGTGCCAGCAGCCAAGATACCGCTACTAGCGGGAGCGTATACAATGAGCAGTTCTTC.

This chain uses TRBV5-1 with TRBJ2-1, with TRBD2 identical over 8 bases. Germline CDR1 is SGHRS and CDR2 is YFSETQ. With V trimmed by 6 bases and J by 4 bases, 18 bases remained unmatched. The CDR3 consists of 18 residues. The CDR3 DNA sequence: TGCGCCAGCACCCCTGCTAGCGGGCGGACCGGCTTTTACAATGAGCAGTTCTTC. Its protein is CASTPASGRTGFYNEQFF.

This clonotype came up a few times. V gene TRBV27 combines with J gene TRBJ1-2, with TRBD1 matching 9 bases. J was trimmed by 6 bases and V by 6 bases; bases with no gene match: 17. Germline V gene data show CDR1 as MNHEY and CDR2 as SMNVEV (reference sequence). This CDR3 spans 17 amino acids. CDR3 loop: CASSLRTTGGGVHGYTF. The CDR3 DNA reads TGTGCCAGCAGCCTCCGTACTACAGGGGGCGGTGTCCATGGCTACACCTTC.

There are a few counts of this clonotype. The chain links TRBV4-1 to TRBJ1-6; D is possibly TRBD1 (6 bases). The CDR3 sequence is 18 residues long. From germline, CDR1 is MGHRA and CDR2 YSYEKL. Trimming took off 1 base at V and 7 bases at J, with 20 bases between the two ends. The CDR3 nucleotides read TGCGCCAGCAGCCAAGTCCGGGACATACGGTTGGGGAATTCACCCCTCCACTTT. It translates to CASSQVRDIRLGNSPLHF.

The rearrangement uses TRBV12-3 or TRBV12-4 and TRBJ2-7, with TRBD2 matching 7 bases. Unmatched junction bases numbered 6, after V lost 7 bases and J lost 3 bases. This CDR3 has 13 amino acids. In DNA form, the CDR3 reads TGTGCCAGCAAGGGGCCGGGAGGCTACGAGCAGTACTTC. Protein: CASKGPGGYEQYF.

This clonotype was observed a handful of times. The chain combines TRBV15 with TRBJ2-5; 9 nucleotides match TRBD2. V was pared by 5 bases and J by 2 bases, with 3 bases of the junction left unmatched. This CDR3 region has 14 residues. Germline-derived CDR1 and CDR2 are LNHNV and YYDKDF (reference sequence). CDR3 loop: CATSPTSGQETQYF. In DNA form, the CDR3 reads TGTGCCACCAGCCCAACTAGCGGGCAAGAGACCCAGTACTTC.

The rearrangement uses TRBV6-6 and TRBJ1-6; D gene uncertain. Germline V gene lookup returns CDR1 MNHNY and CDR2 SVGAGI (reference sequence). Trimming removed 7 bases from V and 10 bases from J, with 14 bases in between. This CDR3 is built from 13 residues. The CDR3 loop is CASIGLAGSPLHF. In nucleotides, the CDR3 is TGTGCCAGCATAGGACTAGCGGGCTCACCCCTCCACTTT.

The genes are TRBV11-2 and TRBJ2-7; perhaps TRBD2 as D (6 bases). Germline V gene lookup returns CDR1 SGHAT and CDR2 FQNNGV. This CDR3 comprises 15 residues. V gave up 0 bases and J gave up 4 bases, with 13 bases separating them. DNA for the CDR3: TGTGCCAGCAGCTTAGATCCCGCGGGGTCTTACGAGCAGTACTTC. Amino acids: CASSLDPAGSYEQYF.

The CDR3 reads CASSPARGGNEKLFF. The CDR3 coding sequence is TGTGCCAGCAGCCCCGCACGAGGGGGGAATGAAAAACTGTTTTTT. The rearrangement uses TRBV3-1 and TRBJ1-4, with D perhaps matching TRBD1 (6 bases). Trimming left V 4 bases short and J 5 bases short, with 14 bases between. The CDR3 runs 15 residues. Germline V gene lookup returns CDR1 LGHDT and CDR2 YNNKEL (reference sequence).

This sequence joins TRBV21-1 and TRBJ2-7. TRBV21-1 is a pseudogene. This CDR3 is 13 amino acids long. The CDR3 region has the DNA TGTGCCAGCAGCAAGCGGGCCATCTACGAGCAGTACTTC. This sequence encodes CASSKRAIYEQYF.

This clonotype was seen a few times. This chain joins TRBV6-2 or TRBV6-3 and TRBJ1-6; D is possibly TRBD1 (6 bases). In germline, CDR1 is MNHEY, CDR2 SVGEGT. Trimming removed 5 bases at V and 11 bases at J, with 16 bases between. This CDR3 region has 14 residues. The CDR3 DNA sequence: TGTGCCAGCAGTAACGGCGGGGGCCGGACACCCCTCCACTTT. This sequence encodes CASSNGGGRTPLHF.

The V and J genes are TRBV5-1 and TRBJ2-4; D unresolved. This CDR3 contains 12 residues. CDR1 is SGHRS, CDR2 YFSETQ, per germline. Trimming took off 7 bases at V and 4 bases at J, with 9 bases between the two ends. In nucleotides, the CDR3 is TGCGCCAGCCGGGCGGAAAAAAACATTCAGTACTTC. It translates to CASRAEKNIQYF.

CDR3 sequence (DNA): TGTGCCAGCAGCGGAGGCAGGGAAGAGACCCAGTACTTC. Its protein is CASSGGREETQYF. This chain connects TRBV7-2 to TRBJ2-5; TRBD1 or TRBD2 may be the D gene (5 bases each). The CDR3 loop spans 13 amino acids. CDR1 is SGHTA and CDR2 is FQGNSA in the germline V gene. V lost 5 bases and J lost 3, with 10 bases in between.

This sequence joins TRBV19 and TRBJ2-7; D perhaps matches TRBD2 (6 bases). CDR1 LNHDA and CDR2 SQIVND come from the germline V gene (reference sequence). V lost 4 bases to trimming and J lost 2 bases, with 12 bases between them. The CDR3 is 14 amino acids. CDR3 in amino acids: CASSSRDSTYEQYF. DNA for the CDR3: TGTGCCAGTAGTAGCCGGGACTCGACCTACGAGCAGTACTTC.

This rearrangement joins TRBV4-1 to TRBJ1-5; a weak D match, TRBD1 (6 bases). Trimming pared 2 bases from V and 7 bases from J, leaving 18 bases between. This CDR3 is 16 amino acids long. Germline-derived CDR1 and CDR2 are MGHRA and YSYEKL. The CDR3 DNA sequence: TGCGCCAGCAGCCAAATACCGCTACAGGGAGACCAGCCCCAGCATTTT. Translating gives CASSQIPLQGDQPQHF.

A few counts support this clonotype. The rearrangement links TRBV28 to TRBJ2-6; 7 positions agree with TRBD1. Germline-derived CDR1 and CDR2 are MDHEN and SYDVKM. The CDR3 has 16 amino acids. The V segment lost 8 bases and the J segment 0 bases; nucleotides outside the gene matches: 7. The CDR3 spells CASVGQLSSGANVLTF. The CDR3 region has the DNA TGTGCCAGCGTGGGACAGCTGAGCTCTGGGGCCAACGTCCTGACTTTC.

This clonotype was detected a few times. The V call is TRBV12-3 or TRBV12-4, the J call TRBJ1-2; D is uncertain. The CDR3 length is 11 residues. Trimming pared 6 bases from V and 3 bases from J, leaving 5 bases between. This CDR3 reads CASSGHYGYTF. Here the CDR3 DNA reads TGTGCCAGCAGCGGACACTATGGCTACACCTTC.

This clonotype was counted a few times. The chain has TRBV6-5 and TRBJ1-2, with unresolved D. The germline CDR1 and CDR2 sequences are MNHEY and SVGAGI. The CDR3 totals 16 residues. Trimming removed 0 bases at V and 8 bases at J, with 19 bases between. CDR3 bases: TGTGCCAGCAGTTACTCTCAAGGACCCGACTTAGAAGGCTACACCTTC. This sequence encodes CASSYSQGPDLEGYTF.

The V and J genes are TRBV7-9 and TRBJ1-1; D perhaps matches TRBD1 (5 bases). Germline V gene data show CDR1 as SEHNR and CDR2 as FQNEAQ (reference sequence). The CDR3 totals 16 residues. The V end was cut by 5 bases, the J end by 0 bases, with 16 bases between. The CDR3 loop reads CASSPVGGSLNTEAFF. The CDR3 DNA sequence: TGTGCCAGCAGCCCAGTGGGGGGTTCATTGAACACTGAAGCTTTCTTT.

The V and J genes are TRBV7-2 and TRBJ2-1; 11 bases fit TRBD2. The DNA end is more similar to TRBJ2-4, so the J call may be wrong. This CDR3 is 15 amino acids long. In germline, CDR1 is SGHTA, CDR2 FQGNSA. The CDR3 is CASSLTSGRGNIQYF. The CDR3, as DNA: TGTGCCAGCAGCTTAACTAGCGGGAGAGGTAACATTCAGTACTTC.

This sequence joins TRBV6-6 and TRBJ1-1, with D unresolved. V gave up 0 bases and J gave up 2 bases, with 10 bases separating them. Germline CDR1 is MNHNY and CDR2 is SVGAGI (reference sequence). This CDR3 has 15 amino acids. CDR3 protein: CASSYSTQVNTEAFF. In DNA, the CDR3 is TGTGCCAGCAGTTACTCGACGCAGGTTAACACTGAAGCTTTCTTT.

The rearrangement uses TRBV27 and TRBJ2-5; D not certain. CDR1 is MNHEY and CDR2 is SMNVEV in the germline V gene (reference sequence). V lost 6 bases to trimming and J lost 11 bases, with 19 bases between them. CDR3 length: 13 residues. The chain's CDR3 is CASSRAPRVEQYF. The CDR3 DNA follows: TGTGCCAGCAGCCGAGCGCCCCGAGTGGAGCAGTACTTC.

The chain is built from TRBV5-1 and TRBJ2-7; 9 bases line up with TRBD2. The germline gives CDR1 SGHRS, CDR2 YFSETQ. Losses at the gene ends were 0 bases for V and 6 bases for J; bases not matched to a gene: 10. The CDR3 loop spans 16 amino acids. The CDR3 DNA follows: TGCGCCAGCAGCTTGGAGCGTGCGGGAGGGCCCATCGAGCAGTACTTC. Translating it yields CASSLERAGGPIEQYF.

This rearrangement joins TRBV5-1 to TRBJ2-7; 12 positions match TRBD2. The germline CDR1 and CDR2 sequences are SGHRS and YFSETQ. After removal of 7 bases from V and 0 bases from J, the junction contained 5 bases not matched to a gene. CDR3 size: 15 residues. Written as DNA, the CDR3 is TGCGCCAGCTACGGACTAGCGGGGAGCTCCTACGAGCAGTACTTC. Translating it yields CASYGLAGSSYEQYF.